The TCR beta chain described here comes from a study of T cell responses to AZD1222 COVID-19 vaccine. Turning to this clone: Its cognate antigen is unknown.

Study-wide results and caveats: Just six AZD1222 recipients were seropositive at baseline. Spike was spanned by vaccine-associated CD4 TCRs, which were dominant at 160-218 and 743-854.

Clones were sequenced by immunoSEQ multiplex PCR, and TCRdb holds only the in-frame ones, with some missing. The sample includes approximately 120,000 clones, roughly 88% seen only once; the top ten take 9.5% to 15%. The V gene lost 2 bases and the J gene lost 6 bases, with 14 bases spanning the gap. The germline V gene encodes CDR1 LGHDT and CDR2 YNNKEL (reference sequence). The CDR3 has 15 amino acids. The sequencing here drew on peripheral blood, taken on day 0 of MenACWY control vaccination. The chain joins TRBV3-1 (or the pseudogene TRBV3-2) to TRBJ2-1; tentative D call: TRBD2 (7 bases). This clonotype was obtained from an adult in good health. The CDR3 DNA reads TGTGCCAGCAGCCAACAACTAGGGGGGGGCAATGAGCAGTTCTTC. It yields the protein CASSQQLGGGNEQFF.